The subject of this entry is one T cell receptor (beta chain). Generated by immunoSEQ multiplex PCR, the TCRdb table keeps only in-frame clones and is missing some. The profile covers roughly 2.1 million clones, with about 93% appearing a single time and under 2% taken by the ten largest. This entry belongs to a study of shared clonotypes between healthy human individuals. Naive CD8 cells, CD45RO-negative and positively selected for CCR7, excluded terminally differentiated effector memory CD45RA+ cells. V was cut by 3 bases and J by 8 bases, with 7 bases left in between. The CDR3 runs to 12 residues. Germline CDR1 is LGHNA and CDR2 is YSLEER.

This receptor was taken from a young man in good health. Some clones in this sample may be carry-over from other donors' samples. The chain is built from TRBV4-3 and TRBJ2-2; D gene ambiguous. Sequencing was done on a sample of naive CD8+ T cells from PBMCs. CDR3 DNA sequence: TGCGCCAGCAGCCAGAGATTAGGGGAGCTGTTTTTT. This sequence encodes CASSQRLGELFF.